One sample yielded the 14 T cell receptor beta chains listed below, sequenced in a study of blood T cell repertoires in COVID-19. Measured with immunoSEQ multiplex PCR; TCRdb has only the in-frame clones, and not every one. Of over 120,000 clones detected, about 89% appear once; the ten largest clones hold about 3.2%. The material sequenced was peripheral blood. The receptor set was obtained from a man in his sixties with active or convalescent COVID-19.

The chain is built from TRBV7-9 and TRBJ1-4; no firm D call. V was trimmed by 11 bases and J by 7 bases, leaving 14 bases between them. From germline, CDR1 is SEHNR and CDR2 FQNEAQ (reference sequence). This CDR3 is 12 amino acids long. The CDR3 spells CAGSMAGEKLFF. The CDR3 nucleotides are TGTGCCGGGAGTATGGCGGGTGAAAAACTGTTTTTT.

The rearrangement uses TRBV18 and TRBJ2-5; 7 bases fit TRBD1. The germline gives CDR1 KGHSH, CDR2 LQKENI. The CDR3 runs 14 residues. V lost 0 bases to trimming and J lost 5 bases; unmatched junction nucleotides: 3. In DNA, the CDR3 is TGTGCCAGCTCACCACCCCAGGGACAGGAGACCCAGTACTTC. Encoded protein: CASSPPQGQETQYF.

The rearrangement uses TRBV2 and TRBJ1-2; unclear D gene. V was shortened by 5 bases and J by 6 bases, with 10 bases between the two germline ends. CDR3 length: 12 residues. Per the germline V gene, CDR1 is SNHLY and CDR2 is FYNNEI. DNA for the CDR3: TGTGCCAGCAGTTGGCAGGAAGATGGCTACACCTTC. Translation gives CASSWQEDGYTF.

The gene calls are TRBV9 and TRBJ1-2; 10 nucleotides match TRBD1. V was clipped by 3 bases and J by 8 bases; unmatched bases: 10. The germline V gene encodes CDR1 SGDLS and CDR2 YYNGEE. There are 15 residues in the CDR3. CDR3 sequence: CASSAAGQGTGGYTF. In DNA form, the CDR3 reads TGTGCCAGCAGCGCCGCGGGACAGGGGACCGGGGGCTACACCTTC.

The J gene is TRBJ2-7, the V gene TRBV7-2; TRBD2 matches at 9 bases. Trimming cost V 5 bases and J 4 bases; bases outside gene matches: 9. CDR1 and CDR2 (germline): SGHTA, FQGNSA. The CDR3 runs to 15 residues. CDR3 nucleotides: TGTGCCAGCAGCCCCAGCATAGCGGGAGCTTACGAGCAGTACTTC. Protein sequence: CASSPSIAGAYEQYF.

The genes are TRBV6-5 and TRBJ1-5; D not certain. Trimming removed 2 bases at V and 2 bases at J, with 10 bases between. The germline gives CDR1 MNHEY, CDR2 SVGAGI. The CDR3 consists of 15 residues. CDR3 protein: CASSYGGQGNQPQHF. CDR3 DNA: TGTGCCAGCAGTTACGGAGGGCAGGGCAATCAGCCCCAGCATTTT.

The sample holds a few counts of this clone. CDR3 sequence (DNA): TGTGCCAGCAGTCGAGCCGGACTAGCGGGGGGAGAGACCCAGTACTTC. Amino acid sequence: CASSRAGLAGGETQYF. The genes are TRBV6-6 and TRBJ2-5, with 14 positions matching TRBD2. The CDR3 loop spans 16 amino acids. The V gene end was trimmed by 5 bases and the J gene end by 4 bases; junction bases not matched to a gene: 6. Germline V gene data show CDR1 as MNHNY and CDR2 as SVGAGI (reference sequence).

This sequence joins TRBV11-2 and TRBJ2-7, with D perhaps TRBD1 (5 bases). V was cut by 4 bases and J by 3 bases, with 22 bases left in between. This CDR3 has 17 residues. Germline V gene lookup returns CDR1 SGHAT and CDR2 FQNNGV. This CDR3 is CASSSTLGALGHYEQYF. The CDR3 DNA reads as TGTGCCAGCAGCTCCACCCTAGGGGCCCTCGGGCACTACGAGCAGTACTTC.

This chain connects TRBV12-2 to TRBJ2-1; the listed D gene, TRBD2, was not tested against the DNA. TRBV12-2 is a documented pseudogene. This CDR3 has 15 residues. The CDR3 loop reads CASRISGTSYNEQFF. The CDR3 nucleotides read TGTGCAAGTCGGATTAGCGGGACCTCCTACAATGAGCAGTTCTTC.

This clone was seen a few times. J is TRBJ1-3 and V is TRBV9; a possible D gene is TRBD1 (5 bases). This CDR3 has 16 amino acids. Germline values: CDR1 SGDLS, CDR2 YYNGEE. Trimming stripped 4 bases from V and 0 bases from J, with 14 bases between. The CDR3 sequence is CASSTRQGVSGNTIYF. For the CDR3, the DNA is TGTGCCAGCAGCACCCGGCAGGGTGTCTCTGGAAACACCATATATTTT.

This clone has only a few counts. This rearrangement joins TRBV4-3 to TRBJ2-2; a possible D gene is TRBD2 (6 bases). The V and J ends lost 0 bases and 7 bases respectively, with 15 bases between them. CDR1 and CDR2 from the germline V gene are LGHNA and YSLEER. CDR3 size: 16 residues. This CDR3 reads CASSQEGDLGVGELFF. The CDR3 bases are TGCGCCAGCAGCCAAGAGGGGGACTTAGGGGTCGGGGAGCTGTTTTTT.

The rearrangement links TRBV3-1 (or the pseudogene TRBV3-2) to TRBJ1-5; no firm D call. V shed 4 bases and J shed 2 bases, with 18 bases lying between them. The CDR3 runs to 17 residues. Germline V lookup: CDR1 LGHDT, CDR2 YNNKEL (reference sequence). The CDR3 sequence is CASSPTSQEDGNQPQHF. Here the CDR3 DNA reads TGTGCCAGCAGCCCTACCTCCCAGGAGGATGGCAATCAGCCCCAGCATTTT.

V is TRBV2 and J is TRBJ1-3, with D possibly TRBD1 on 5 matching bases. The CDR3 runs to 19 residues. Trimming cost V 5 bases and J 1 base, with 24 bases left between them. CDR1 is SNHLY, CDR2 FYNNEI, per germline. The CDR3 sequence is CASSSSRSRGGESGNTIYF. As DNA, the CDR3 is TGTGCCAGCAGTTCATCAAGGTCTAGGGGAGGAGAGTCTGGAAACACCATATATTTT.

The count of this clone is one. The CDR3 spells CASSFQGNTEAFF. CDR3 nucleotide sequence: TGTGCCAGCAGCTTCCAGGGGAACACTGAAGCTTTCTTT. The rearrangement links TRBV7-9 to TRBJ1-1; TRBD1 might be the D (5 bases). With 3 bases removed from V and 1 base from J, the gap between germline ends came to 6 bases. The length of the CDR3 is 13 residues. Per germline, CDR1 SEHNR and CDR2 FQNEAQ (reference sequence).